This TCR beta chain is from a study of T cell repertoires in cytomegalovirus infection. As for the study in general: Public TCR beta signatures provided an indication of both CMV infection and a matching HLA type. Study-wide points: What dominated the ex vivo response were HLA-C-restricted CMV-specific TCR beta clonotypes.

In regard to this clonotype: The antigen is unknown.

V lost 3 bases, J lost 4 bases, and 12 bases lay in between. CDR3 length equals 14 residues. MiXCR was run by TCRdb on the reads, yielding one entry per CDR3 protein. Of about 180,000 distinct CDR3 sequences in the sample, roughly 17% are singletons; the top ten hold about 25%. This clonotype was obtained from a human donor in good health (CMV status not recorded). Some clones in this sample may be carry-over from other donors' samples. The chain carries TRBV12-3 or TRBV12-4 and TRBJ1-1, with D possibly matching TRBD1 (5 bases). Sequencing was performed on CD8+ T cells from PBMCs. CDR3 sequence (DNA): TGTGCCAGCAGTTTTGCAGGGAGCCTCACTGAAGCTTTCTTT. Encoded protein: CASSFAGSLTEAFF.